The T cell receptor beta chain under discussion was sequenced for a study of blood T cell repertoires in COVID-19. Unmatched junction bases numbered 12, after V lost 6 bases and J lost 1 base. The CDR3 has 17 amino acids. Germline V lookup: CDR1 MNHEY, CDR2 SVGEGT. Assay used: immunoSEQ multiplex PCR; TCRdb lists only in-frame clones, some missing. The sample records more than 250,000 clones, roughly 84% being singletons. The source of this sequence is a human donor in a cohort sampled during active COVID-19. This chain links TRBV6-2 or TRBV6-3 with TRBJ2-1, with TRBD2 matching over 7 bases. The sample comprised peripheral blood. The CDR3 DNA is TGTGCCAGCAGCCCTGGCGTCGGGAGGACGTCCTACAATGAGCAGTTCTTC. Translated, it gives CASSPGVGRTSYNEQFF.